The clone carrying this T cell receptor beta chain showed up just once. Its antigen is as yet unknown. Some clones are missing from TCRdb's copy, which holds only in-frame ones; the method was immunoSEQ multiplex PCR. This table has around 39,000 clones, around 85% appearing once. This sample was included in a study of a mutant IDH1 vaccine in newly diagnosed glioma. Across the study: Investigators started vaccination 4-6 weeks after radiotherapy alone, or with temozolomide cycles. Averaging 40.4 years of age, treated patients were around 60% male and about 38% female.

Germline V lookup: CDR1 SNHLY, CDR2 FYNNEI. The CDR3 totals 12 residues. V was trimmed by 11 bases and J by 0 bases, leaving 11 bases between them. Time point specified: week 23, last vaccination. What each vaccine dose contained was 300 ug of mutant IDH1 20-mer peptide, accompanied by topical imiquimod. Donors had new IDH1-mutant astrocytomas of WHO grade 3 or 4 (ATRX-lost). The sample consisted of PBMCs, taken from a glioma patient whose treatment included an IDH1 peptide vaccine. The gene calls are TRBV2 and TRBJ2-7; D might be TRBD1 (5 bases). This clonotype was obtained from a woman younger than 30 with glioma. Some clones in this sample may be carry-over from other donors' samples. CDR3 DNA sequence: TGTGCCGGTCAGGGCGGCTCCTACGAGCAGTACTTC. It translates to CAGQGGSYEQYF.